The sequence of this T cell receptor (beta chain) was determined in a study of cytomegalovirus exposure and HLA in healthy donors. Primers included in the PCR were 60 Vbeta and 13 Jbeta primers. Profiled with immunoSEQ multiplex PCR; TCRdb holds only in-frame clones, not every one. This sample has 90,000 to 100,000 clones, with roughly three quarters found just once. This CDR3 region has 12 residues. V was shortened by 5 bases and J by 7 bases, with 11 bases between the two germline ends. Germline V gene data show CDR1 as MNHNY and CDR2 as SVGAGI (reference sequence). In its sample, this clone was seen a few times.

The chain carries TRBV6-6 and TRBJ1-1, with a tentative D call TRBD1 (6 bases). The material sequenced was PBMCs. The sequence derives from a man aged 35-49 years in good health and CMV-seronegative. The CDR3 nucleotides read TGTGCCAGCAGTCAGACGGACAGTGAAGCTTTCTTT. Its translation: CASSQTDSEAFF.